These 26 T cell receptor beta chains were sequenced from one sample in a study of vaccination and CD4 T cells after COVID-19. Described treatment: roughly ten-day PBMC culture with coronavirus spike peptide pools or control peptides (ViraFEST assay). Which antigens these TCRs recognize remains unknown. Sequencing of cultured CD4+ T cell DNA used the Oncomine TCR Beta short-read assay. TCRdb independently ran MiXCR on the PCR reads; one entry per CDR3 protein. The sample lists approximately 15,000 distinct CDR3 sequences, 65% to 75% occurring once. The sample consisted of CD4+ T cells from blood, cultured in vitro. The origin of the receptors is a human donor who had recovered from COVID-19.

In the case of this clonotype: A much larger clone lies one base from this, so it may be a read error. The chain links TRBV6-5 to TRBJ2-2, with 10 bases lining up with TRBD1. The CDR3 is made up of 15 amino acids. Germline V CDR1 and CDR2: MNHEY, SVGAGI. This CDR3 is CAGSYSTGGPGELFF. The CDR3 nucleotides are TGTGCCGGCAGTTACTCGACAGGGGGCCCCGGGGAGCTGTTTTTT.

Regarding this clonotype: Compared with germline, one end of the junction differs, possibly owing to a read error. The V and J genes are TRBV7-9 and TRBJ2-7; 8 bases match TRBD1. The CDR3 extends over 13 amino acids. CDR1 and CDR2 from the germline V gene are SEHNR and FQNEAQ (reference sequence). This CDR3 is CASSRDRSYEQYF. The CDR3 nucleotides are TGCGCCAGCAGCAGGGACAGGTCCTACGAGCAGTACTTC.

CDR3 in DNA: TGTGCCAGCTCACCAAGCAGGGGGCATACTGAAGCTTTCTTT. Translation gives CASSPSRGHTEAFF. This sequence joins TRBV18 and TRBJ1-1; 8 bases agree with TRBD1. The V gene's germline CDR1 is KGHSH and CDR2 LQKENI. V shed 2 bases, J shed 5 bases, and the junction held 4 bases outside the gene matches. This CDR3 has 14 amino acids.

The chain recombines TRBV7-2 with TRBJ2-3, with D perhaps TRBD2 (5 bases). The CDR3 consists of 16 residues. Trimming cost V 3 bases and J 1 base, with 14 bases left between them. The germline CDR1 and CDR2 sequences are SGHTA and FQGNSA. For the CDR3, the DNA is TGTGCCAGCAGCTTGGGGAGCTCAGCGGGCACAGATACGCAGTATTTT. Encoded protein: CASSLGSSAGTDTQYF.

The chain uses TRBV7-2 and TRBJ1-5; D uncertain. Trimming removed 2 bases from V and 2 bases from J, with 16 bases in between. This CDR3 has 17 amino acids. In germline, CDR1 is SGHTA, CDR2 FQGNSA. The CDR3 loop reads CASSLSRAGLGNQPQHF. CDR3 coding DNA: TGTGCCAGCAGCTTATCGAGGGCTGGCCTAGGCAATCAGCCCCAGCATTTT.

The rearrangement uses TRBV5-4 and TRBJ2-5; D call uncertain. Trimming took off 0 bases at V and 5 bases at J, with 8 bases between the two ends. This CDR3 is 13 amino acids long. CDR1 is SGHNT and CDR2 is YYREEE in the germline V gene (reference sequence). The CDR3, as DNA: TGTGCCAGCAGCTTGGTTAAGCAGGAGACCCAGTACTTC. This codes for CASSLVKQETQYF.

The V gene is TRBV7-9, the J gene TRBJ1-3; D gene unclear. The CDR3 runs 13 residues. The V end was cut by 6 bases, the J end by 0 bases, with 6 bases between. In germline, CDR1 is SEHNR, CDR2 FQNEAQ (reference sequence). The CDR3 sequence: CASRIGSGNTIYF. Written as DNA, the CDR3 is TGTGCCAGCAGGATAGGCTCTGGAAACACCATATATTTT.

This CDR3 reads CASSRQGNYGYTF. In nucleotides, the CDR3 is TGTGCCAGCAGTCGACAGGGTAACTATGGCTACACCTTC. The chain recombines TRBV27 with TRBJ1-2; 7 bases agree with TRBD1. The V and J ends lost 5 bases and 1 base, in that order; junction bases with no gene match: 1. This CDR3 region has 13 residues. Germline values: CDR1 MNHEY, CDR2 SMNVEV (reference sequence).

CDR3 residues: CASSLLGKNYEQYF. CDR3 DNA: TGTGCCAGCAGCTTACTAGGGAAAAACTACGAGCAGTACTTC. The chain joins TRBV7-2 to TRBJ2-7; D remains ambiguous. Looked up from germline, CDR1 is SGHTA and CDR2 is FQGNSA. V gave up 2 bases and J gave up 3 bases, with 11 bases separating them. This CDR3 contains 14 residues.

For the CDR3, the DNA is TGCAGTGTGACAGGGCGCTCCTATAATTCACCCCTCCACTTT. Translated: CSVTGRSYNSPLHF. This chain connects TRBV20-1 to TRBJ1-6; 7 nucleotides line up with TRBD1. Germline CDR1 and CDR2: DFQATT and SNEGSKA (reference sequence). V was pared by 7 bases and J by 0 bases, with 3 bases of the junction left unmatched. This CDR3 is built from 14 residues.

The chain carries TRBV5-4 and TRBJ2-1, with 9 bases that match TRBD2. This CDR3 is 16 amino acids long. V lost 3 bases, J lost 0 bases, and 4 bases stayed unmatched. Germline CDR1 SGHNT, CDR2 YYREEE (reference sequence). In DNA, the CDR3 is TGTGCCAGCAGCTCTCCGACTAGCGGCTCCTACAATGAGCAGTTCTTC. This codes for CASSSPTSGSYNEQFF.

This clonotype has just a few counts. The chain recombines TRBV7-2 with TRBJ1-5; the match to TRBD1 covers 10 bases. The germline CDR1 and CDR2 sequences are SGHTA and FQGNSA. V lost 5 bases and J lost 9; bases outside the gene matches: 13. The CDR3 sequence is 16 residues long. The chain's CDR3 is CASSRQWDRGVGPQHF. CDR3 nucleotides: TGTGCCAGCAGCCGACAATGGGACAGGGGAGTTGGGCCCCAGCATTTT. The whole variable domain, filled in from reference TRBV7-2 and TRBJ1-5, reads GAGVSQSPSNKVTEKGKDVELRCDPISGHTALYWYRQSLGQGLEFLIYFQGNSAPDKSGLPSDRFSAERTGGSVSTLTIQRTQQEDSAVYLCASSRQWDRGVGPQHFGDGTRLSIL.

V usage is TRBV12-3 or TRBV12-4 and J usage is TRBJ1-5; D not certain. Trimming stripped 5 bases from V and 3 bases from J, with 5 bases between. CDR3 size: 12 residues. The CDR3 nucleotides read TGTGCCAGCAGTCTAGTCAATCAGCCCCAGCATTTT. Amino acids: CASSLVNQPQHF.

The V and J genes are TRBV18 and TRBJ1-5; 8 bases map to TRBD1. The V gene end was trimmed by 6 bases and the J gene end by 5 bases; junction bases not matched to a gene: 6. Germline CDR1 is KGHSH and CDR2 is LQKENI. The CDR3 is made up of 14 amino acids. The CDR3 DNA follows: TGTGCCAGCTCCGGACAGGGAGGTGATCAGCCCCAGCATTTT. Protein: CASSGQGGDQPQHF.

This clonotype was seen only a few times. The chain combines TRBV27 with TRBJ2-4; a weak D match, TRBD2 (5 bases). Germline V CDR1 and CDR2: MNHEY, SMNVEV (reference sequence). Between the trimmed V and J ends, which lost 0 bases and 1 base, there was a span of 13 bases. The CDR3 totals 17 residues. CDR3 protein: CASSLSPTGSAKNIQYF. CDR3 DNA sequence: TGTGCCAGCAGTTTATCCCCGACGGGGTCGGCCAAAAACATTCAGTACTTC.

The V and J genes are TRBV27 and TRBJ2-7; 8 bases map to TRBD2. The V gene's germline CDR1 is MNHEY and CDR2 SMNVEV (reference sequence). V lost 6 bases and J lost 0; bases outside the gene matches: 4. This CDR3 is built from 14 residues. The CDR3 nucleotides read TGTGCCAGCAGCCGACTAGCGCTCTCCTACGAGCAGTACTTC. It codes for CASSRLALSYEQYF.

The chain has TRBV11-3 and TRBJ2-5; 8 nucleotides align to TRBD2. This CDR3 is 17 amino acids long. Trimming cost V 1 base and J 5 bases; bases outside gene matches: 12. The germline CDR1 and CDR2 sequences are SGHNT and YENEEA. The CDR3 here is CASSLGSGRGARETQYF. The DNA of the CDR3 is TGTGCCAGCAGCTTAGGAAGCGGGAGAGGGGCTCGGGAGACCCAGTACTTC.

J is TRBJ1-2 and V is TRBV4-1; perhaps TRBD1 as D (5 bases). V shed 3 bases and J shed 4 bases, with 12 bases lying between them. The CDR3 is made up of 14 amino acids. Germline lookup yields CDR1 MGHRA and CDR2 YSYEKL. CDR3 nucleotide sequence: TGCGCCAGCAGCCACCCAGGGCCGGGCTATGGCTACACCTTC. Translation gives CASSHPGPGYGYTF.

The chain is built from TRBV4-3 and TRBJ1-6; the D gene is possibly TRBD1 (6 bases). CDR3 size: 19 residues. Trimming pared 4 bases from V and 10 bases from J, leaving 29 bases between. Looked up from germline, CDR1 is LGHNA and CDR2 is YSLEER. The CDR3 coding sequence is TGCGCCAGCAGCCGTTTGAGGGGCCAATTATTACCAGGGGAATCACCCCTCCACTTT. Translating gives CASSRLRGQLLPGESPLHF.

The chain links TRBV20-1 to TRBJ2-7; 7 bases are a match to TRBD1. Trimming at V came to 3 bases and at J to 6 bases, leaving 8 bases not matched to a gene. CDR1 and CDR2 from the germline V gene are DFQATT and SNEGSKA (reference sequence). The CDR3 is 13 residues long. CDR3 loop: CSASGTAWSEQYF. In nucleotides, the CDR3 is TGCAGTGCTAGCGGGACAGCCTGGTCCGAGCAGTACTTC.

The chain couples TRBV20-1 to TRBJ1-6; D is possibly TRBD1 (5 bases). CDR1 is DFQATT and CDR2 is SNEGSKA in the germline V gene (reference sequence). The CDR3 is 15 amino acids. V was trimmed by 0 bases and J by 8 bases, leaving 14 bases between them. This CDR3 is CSARDGAGGDSPLHF. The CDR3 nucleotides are TGCAGTGCTAGAGATGGGGCGGGGGGGGATTCACCCCTCCACTTT.

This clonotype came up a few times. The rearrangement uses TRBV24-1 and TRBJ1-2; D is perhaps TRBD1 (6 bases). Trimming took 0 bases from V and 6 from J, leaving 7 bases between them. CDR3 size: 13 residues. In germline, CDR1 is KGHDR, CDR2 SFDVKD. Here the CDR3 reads CATSDLRGNGYTF. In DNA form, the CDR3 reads TGTGCCACCAGTGATTTGAGGGGGAATGGCTACACCTTC.

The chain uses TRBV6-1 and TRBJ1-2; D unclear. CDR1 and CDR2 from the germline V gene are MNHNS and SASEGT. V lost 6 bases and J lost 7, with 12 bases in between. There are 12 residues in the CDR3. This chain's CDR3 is CASRWELLGYTF. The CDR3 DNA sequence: TGTGCCAGCAGATGGGAGTTACTTGGCTACACCTTC.

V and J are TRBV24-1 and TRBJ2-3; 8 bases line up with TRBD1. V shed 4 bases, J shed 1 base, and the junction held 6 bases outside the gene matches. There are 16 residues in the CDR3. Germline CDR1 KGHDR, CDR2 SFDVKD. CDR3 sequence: CATSDFDRGGTDTQYF. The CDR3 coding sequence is TGTGCCACCAGTGACTTCGACAGGGGAGGCACAGATACGCAGTATTTT.

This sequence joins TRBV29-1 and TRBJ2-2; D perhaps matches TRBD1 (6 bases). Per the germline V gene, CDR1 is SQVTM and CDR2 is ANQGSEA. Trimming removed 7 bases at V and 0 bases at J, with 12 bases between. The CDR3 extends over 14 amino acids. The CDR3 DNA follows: TGCAGCGCGACAGGCCAGTCGAACACCGGGGAGCTGTTTTTT. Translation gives CSATGQSNTGELFF.

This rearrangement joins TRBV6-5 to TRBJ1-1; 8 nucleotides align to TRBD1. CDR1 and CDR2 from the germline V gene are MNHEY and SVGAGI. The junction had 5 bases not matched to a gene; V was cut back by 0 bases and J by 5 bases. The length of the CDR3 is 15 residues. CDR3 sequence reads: CASSYSNRGFTEAFF. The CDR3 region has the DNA TGTGCCAGCAGTTACTCGAACAGGGGGTTTACTGAAGCTTTCTTT.